The present entry profiles one T cell receptor beta chain with its context. These data originate in a study of technical replicates of blood from a few donors. Germline V gives CDR1 SEHNR, CDR2 FQNEAQ (reference sequence). The CDR3 covers 14 residues. V lost 5 bases, J lost 6 bases, and 7 bases stayed unmatched. This table comes from immunoSEQ multiplex PCR, and its TCRdb copy is limited to in-frame clones, with some not included. The sample has some 71,000 clones; approximately 96% are singletons. The chain is built from TRBV7-9 and TRBJ1-2, with 9 bases matching TRBD1. The clonotype comes from a human donor in good health. Sequencing input: T cells isolated from PBMCs. CDR3 DNA: TGTGCCAGCAGCCGATCGGACAGGGGTCATGGCTACACCTTC. It is translated as CASSRSDRGHGYTF.